This TCR beta chain comes out of a study of T cell repertoires in cytomegalovirus infection. Whole-study context: Epitope selection comprised recently identified HLA-C-restricted CMV epitopes and well-studied HLA-B-restricted CMV epitopes. Through public TCR beta signatures, both CMV infection and matching HLA type were indicated.

This clonotype was seen a handful of times. Its antigen is unidentified. Study-wide results and caveats: Dominating the ex vivo response were HLA-C-restricted CMV-specific TCR beta clonotypes. Identification of carriers of CMV plus the relevant HLA was performed using cumulative public TCR beta family frequency.

One entry per CDR3 protein, called by TCRdb with MiXCR from the reads. The table includes roughly 990,000 distinct CDR3 sequences, approximately 31% detected once. The ends lost 3 bases at V and 5 bases at J; junction bases unmatched: 7. This CDR3 is built from 15 residues. Germline-derived CDR1 and CDR2 are MGHRA and YSYEKL. Sequenced here: cultured CD8+ T cells from PBMCs, sampled from culture after CMV antigen stimulation. This receptor was identified in a human donor in good health (CMV status not recorded). Some clones in this sample may be carry-over from other donors' samples. The chain uses TRBV4-1 and TRBJ1-5, with 7 bases identical to TRBD1. CDR3 region: CASSHEDRKDQPQHF. For the CDR3, the DNA is TGCGCCAGCAGCCACGAGGACAGGAAAGATCAGCCCCAGCATTTT.